The source of this TCR beta chain is a study of blood T cell repertoires in COVID-19. CDR3 length equals 15 residues. J gave up 5 bases and V 5 bases, and 10 bases lay outside the gene matches. CDR1 and CDR2 (germline): MDHEN, SYDVKM. TCRdb keeps only in-frame clones here, not all; method: immunoSEQ multiplex PCR. The sample has 150,000 to 200,000 clones, roughly 86% seen once; the top ten hold 8% to 10%. The genes are TRBV28 and TRBJ2-5; 8 nucleotides match TRBD1. The sample consisted of PBMCs or T cells enriched from blood (not recorded which). The source of this sequence is a woman aged 25 to 39 who had recovered from COVID-19. The CDR3 sequence is CASSPTGAPRETQYF. The CDR3 coding sequence is TGTGCCAGCAGTCCGACAGGGGCGCCCAGGGAGACCCAGTACTTC.